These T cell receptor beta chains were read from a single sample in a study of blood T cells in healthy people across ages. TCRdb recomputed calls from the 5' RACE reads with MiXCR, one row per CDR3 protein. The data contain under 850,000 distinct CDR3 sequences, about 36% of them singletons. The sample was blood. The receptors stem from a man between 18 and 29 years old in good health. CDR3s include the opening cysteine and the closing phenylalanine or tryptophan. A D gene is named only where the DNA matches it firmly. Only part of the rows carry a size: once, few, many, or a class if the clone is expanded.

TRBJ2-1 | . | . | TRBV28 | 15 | CASSSQGSYNNEQFF | TGTGCCAGCAGTTCGCAGGGGTCGTACAACAATGAGCAGTTCTTC
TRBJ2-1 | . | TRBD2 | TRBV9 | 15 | CASSVAPSGSHEQFF | TGTGCCAGCAGCGTAGCCCCTAGCGGGAGTCATGAGCAGTTCTTC
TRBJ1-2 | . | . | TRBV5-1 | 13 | CVSRWTDNYGYTF | TGCGTCAGCAGATGGACAGATAACTATGGCTACACCTTC
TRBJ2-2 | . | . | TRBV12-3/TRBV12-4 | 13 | CASSAGFTGELFF | TGTGCCAGCAGTGCCGGTTTCACCGGGGAGCTGTTTTTT
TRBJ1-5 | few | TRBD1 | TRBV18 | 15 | CASSPTRGRGQPQHF | TGTGCCAGCTCACCCACGAGGGGGCGCGGTCAGCCCCAGCATTTT
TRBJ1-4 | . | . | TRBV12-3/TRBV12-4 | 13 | CASSFTAVEKLFF | TGTGCCAGCAGTTTTACAGCGGTAGAAAAACTGTTTTTT
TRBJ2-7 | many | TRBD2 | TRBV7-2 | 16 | CASSLVRASGEHEQYF | TGTGCCAGCAGCTTAGTCCGGGCTAGCGGGGAACACGAGCAGTACTTC
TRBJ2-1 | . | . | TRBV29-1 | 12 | CSVERQDNEQFF | TGCAGCGTTGAACGACAGGACAATGAGCAGTTCTTC
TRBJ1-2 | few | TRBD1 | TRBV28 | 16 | CASSILRDRVDYGYTF | TGTGCCAGCAGTATCCTCCGGGACAGGGTGGACTATGGCTACACCTTC
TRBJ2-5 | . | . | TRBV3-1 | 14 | CAGSQEWEVKTQYF | TGTGCCGGCAGCCAAGAGTGGGAGGTTAAGACCCAGTACTTC
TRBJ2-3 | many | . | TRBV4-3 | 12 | CASSQERDTQYF | TGCGCCAGCAGTCAAGAGAGAGATACGCAGTATTTT
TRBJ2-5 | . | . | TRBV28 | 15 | CASIPAVLSRETQYF | TGTGCCAGCATCCCAGCGGTCTTGAGTCGAGAGACCCAGTACTTC
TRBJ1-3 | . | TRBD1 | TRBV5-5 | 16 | CASSLWPQGSGNTIYF | TGTGCCAGCAGCTTGTGGCCACAGGGGAGCGGAAACACCATATATTTT
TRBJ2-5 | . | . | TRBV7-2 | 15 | CASSPFLGHEETQYF | TGTGCCAGCAGCCCATTCCTAGGACACGAAGAGACCCAGTACTTC
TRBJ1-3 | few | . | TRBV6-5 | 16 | CASSYSGAVSGNTIYF | TGTGCCAGCAGTTACTCAGGGGCAGTCTCTGGAAACACCATATATTTT
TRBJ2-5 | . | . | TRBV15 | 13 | CATSSISGETQYF | TGTGCCACCAGCAGTATTAGTGGGGAGACCCAGTACTTC
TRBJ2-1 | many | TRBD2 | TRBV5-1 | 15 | CASSSRTSGGSEQFF | TGCGCCAGCAGCTCCCGGACTAGCGGGGGGTCTGAGCAGTTCTTC
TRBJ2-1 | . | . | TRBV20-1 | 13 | CSARDPVGNEQFF | TGCAGTGCTAGGGACCCGGTCGGCAATGAGCAGTTCTTC
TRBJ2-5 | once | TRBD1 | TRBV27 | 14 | CASVGQGAEETQYF | TGTGCCAGCGTTGGACAGGGGGCGGAAGAGACCCAGTACTTC
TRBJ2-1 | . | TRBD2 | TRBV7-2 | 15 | CASSRGLAPYNEQFF | TGTGCCAGCAGCCGAGGACTAGCCCCCTACAATGAGCAGTTCTTC
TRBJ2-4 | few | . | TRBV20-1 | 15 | CSAGPVQLAKNIQYF | TGCAGTGCCGGCCCAGTTCAATTAGCCAAAAACATTCAGTACTTC
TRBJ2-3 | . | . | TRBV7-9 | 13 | CVSSLGVQDTQYF | TGTGTCAGCAGCTTAGGGGTTCAAGATACGCAGTATTTT
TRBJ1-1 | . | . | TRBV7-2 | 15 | CASSLSLEMNTEAFF | TGTGCCAGCAGCTTATCACTGGAGATGAACACTGAAGCTTTCTTT
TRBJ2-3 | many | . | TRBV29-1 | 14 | CSVPRTDSTDTQYF | TGCAGCGTCCCCAGGACAGATAGCACAGATACGCAGTATTTT
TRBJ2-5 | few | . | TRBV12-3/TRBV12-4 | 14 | CASSRPGEEGTQYF | TGTGCCAGCAGCCGTCCAGGGGAAGAGGGGACCCAGTACTTC
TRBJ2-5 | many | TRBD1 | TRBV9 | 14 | CASSVTGGQETQYF | TGTGCCAGCAGCGTGACAGGGGGCCAAGAGACCCAGTACTTC
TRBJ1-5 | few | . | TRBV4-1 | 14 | CASSQLTRGQPQHF | TGCGCCAGCAGCCAACTCACCCGCGGTCAGCCCCAGCATTTT
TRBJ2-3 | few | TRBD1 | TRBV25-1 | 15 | CASSDSDRVGDTQYF | TGTGCCAGCAGTGACTCCGACAGGGTTGGAGATACGCAGTATTTT
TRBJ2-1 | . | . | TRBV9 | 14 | CASSVATGYNEQFF | TGTGCCAGCAGCGTAGCTACCGGGTACAATGAGCAGTTCTTC
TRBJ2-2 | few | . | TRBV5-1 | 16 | CASSFGQALNTGELFF | TGCGCCAGCAGCTTCGGACAAGCCTTGAACACCGGGGAGCTGTTTTTT
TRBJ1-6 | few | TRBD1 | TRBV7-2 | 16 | CASSLAGTGVRSPLHF | TGTGCCAGCAGCTTAGCCGGGACAGGGGTTCGTTCACCCCTCCACTTT
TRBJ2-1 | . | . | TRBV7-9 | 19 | CASSLARPRRTAVQETQFF | TGTGCCAGCAGCTTAGCGCGGCCCCGAAGGACAGCCGTCCAAGAGACCCAGTTCTTC